This entry is about one T cell receptor (beta chain). Source study methods: Counts of nucleated cells, estimated from reference gene primer amplification, were obtained. Assay used: immunoSEQ multiplex PCR; TCRdb lists only in-frame clones, some missing. V, J and clone size are taken as reported in that table, and D and trimming were inferred from the DNA itself. The sample has 150,000 to 200,000 clones; about 86% are singletons. This sample is part of a study of blood T cell repertoires in COVID-19. This CDR3 is built from 15 residues. CDR1 is SGHNT and CDR2 is YYREEE in the germline V gene (reference sequence). Trimming stripped 4 bases from V and 4 bases from J, with 18 bases between.

The chain employs TRBV5-4 and TRBJ2-7; no clear D. The source of this sequence is a man aged 70-80 years with active or convalescent COVID-19. Sequencing input: peripheral blood. CDR3 sequence: CASSQNYDSNYEQYF. The CDR3, as DNA: TGTGCCAGCAGCCAGAACTACGATAGTAATTACGAGCAGTACTTC.